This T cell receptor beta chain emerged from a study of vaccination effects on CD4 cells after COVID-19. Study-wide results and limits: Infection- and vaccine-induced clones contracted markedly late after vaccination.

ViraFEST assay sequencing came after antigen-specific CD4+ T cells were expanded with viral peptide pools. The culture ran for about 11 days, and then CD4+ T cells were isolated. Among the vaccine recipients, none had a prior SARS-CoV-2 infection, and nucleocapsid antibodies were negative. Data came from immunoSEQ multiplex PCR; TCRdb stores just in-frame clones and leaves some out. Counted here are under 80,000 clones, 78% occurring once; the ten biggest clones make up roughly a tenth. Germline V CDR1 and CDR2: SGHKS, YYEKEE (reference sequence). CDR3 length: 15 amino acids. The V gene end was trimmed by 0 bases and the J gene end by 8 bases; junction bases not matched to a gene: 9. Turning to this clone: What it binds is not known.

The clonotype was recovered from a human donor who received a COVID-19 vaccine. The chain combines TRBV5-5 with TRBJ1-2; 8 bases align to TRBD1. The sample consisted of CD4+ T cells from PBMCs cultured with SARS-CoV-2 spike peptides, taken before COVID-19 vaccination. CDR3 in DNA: TGTGCCAGCAGCTTGGGAATGGACAGGGCTAGGGGCTACACCTTC. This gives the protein CASSLGMDRARGYTF.